These 30 T cell receptor beta chains share one sample of origin, sequenced in a study of blood T cells in healthy people across ages. Alongside a J-beta primer mix, a sample-barcoded 5' primer served in a second PCR lasting about 7 to 11 cycles. TCRdb re-derived calls from the 5' RACE reads in MiXCR, one entry per CDR3 protein. The table lists 580,000 or so distinct CDR3 sequences, 47% of them singletons. Sequencing was performed on blood. All receptors derive from a man at least 80 years old in good health.

V usage is TRBV28 and J usage is TRBJ1-2; D unclear. CDR1 is MDHEN and CDR2 is SYDVKM in the germline V gene. The CDR3 consists of 12 residues. The V gene lost 6 bases and the J gene lost 7 bases, with 12 bases spanning the gap. CDR3 loop: CASSPPRSGYTF. The CDR3 DNA sequence: TGTGCCAGCAGCCCCCCGCGGAGTGGCTACACCTTC.

The genes are TRBV3-1 and TRBJ1-4; D is perhaps TRBD1 (5 bases). V was clipped by 1 base and J by 8 bases, with 14 bases between them. Germline CDR1 reads LGHDT; CDR2 reads YNNKEL (reference sequence). The CDR3 runs to 15 residues. The CDR3 DNA follows: TGTGCCAGCAGCCAAGTGCAGATGGGGGACGAAAAACTGTTTTTT. Protein sequence: CASSQVQMGDEKLFF.

This clonotype was recorded once. CDR3 bases: TGTGCCAGCAGCTACGGGGGGGGAGGTTTGGGCACTGAAGCTTTCTTT. It specifies CASSYGGGGLGTEAFF. V usage is TRBV12-3 or TRBV12-4 and J usage is TRBJ1-1; D perhaps matches TRBD1 (5 bases). Trimming stripped 6 bases from V and 4 bases from J, with 21 bases between. CDR3 size: 16 residues.

The gene calls are TRBV7-2 and TRBJ2-4, with D perhaps TRBD1 (6 bases). Trimming cost V 2 bases and J 2 bases, with 10 bases left between them. This CDR3 spans 15 amino acids. CDR1 SGHTA and CDR2 FQGNSA come from the germline V gene. This CDR3 is CASSLTGTTKNIQYF. CDR3 coding DNA: TGTGCCAGCAGCTTAACAGGGACAACCAAAAACATTCAGTACTTC.

The chain has TRBV11-3 and TRBJ2-1; 8 bases map to TRBD2. CDR3 length equals 17 residues. Looked up from germline, CDR1 is SGHNT and CDR2 is YENEEA. With V trimmed by 2 bases and J by 5 bases, 11 bases remained unmatched. DNA of the CDR3: TGTGCCAGCAGCTTATCCCGTAGTAGCGGGATCGACAATGAGCAGTTCTTC. It encodes CASSLSRSSGIDNEQFF.

This clonotype was seen ten or more times. V is TRBV7-2 and J is TRBJ2-3; the D is unclear. V was cut by 5 bases and J by 4 bases, with 16 bases left in between. CDR3 length: 15 residues. The germline gives CDR1 SGHTA, CDR2 FQGNSA. CDR3 sequence: CASSQKAGRADTQYF. The CDR3 DNA is TGTGCCAGCAGCCAAAAGGCAGGTCGGGCAGATACGCAGTATTTT.

The CDR3 DNA is TGTGCCACCAGCAGAGGCGAGACTACCCGGTATTTT. As protein: CATSRGETTRYF. The chain links TRBV15 to TRBJ2-3, with D possibly TRBD2 on 5 matching bases. Germline values: CDR1 LNHNV, CDR2 YYDKDF (reference sequence). V was trimmed by 1 base and J by 14 bases, leaving 13 bases between them. The CDR3 contains 12 residues.

The V call is TRBV29-1, the J call TRBJ2-7; a possible D gene is TRBD1 (6 bases). Trimming left V 2 bases short and J 2 bases short, with 13 bases between. CDR1 and CDR2 (germline): SQVTM, ANQGSEA. The CDR3 is 14 amino acids. The CDR3 loop is CSVERDNHPYEQYF. In DNA form, the CDR3 reads TGCAGCGTTGAAAGGGACAACCATCCCTACGAGCAGTACTTC.

This clonotype was found a few times. The V call is TRBV2, the J call TRBJ2-7; D uncertain. Germline assignment: CDR1 SNHLY and CDR2 FYNNEI. The V end lost 7 bases, the J end lost 0 bases, and 7 bases lay between the germline ends. This CDR3 region has 12 residues. This chain's CDR3 is CASKPDSYEQYF. In DNA form, the CDR3 reads TGTGCCAGCAAGCCAGACTCCTACGAGCAGTACTTC. Together with reference TRBV2 and TRBJ2-7, the CDR3 gives the full variable domain: EPEVTQTPSHQVTQMGQEVILRCVPISNHLYFYWYRQILGQKVEFLVSFYNNEISEKSEIFDDQFSVERPDGSNFTLKIRSTKLEDSAMYFCASKPDSYEQYFGPGTRLTVT.

V is TRBV12-3 or TRBV12-4 and J is TRBJ1-4; D is unresolved. V lost 5 bases, J lost 8 bases, and 12 bases lay in between. The CDR3 consists of 13 residues. CDR3 amino acids: CASSPLDGEKLFF. The CDR3 DNA reads as TGTGCCAGCAGTCCATTGGACGGGGAAAAACTGTTTTTT.

On this clonotype: A much larger clone lies one base from this, so it may be a read error. The V and J genes are TRBV7-6 and TRBJ2-5; 7 nucleotides align to TRBD2. The better agreement between TRBJ2-7 and the DNA end casts doubt on the J call. This CDR3 is 17 amino acids long. Germline CDR1 is SGHVS and CDR2 is FNYEAQ. The CDR3 spells CASNLGWSGDRTYEQYF. In DNA, the CDR3 is TGTGCCAGCAACTTAGGTTGGAGCGGGGATCGTACCTACGAGCAGTACTTC.

This clonotype was counted only a few times. The V and J genes are TRBV6-2 or TRBV6-3 and TRBJ2-7; possibly TRBD1 or TRBD2 for D (5 bases each). The CDR3 is 16 residues long. Germline CDR1 and CDR2: MNHEY and SVGEGT. With 4 bases removed from V and 0 bases from J, the gap between germline ends came to 16 bases. For the CDR3, the DNA is TGTGCCAGCAGTTTTGTAGCCGGGACGGTCTCCTACGAGCAGTACTTC. Translation: CASSFVAGTVSYEQYF.

The genes are TRBV12-3 or TRBV12-4 and TRBJ2-1; a possible D gene is TRBD1 (6 bases). CDR3 size: 14 residues. V lost 3 bases, J lost 7 bases, and 13 bases lay in between. This chain's CDR3 is CASSFPGVDNEQFF. The CDR3 region has the DNA TGTGCCAGCAGTTTCCCAGGGGTGGATAATGAGCAGTTCTTC.

This clonotype was observed a few times. The rearrangement links TRBV20-1 to TRBJ2-7; TRBD2 agrees at 10 bases. Germline assignment: CDR1 DFQATT and CDR2 SNEGSKA (reference sequence). The V and J ends lost 0 bases and 9 bases, in that order; junction bases with no gene match: 5. This CDR3 has 13 residues. CDR3 sequence (DNA): TGCAGTGCTAGAGACCGGCTAGCGGGAGTGCAGTACTTC. This encodes CSARDRLAGVQYF.

The chain links TRBV9 to TRBJ2-3, with D hard to call. The length of the CDR3 is 15 residues. V lost 0 bases and J 8 bases, leaving 16 bases between the germline ends. The V gene's germline CDR1 is SGDLS and CDR2 YYNGEE. In DNA form, the CDR3 reads TGTGCCAGCAGCGTAGGCCAAGAAAAGGTCGGTACGCAGTATTTT. This codes for CASSVGQEKVGTQYF.

This chain connects TRBV5-1 to TRBJ1-2; 7 bases map to TRBD1. The germline CDR1 and CDR2 sequences are SGHRS and YFSETQ. This CDR3 contains 15 residues. V shed 3 bases and J 8 bases; nucleotides not matched to a gene: 13. The CDR3 region is CASSYGRDRVGGYTF. Here the CDR3 DNA reads TGCGCCAGCAGCTATGGACGCGACAGGGTCGGCGGCTACACCTTC. The complete variable domain, with remaining parts taken from reference TRBV5-1 and TRBJ1-2, reads KAGVTQTPRYLIKTRGQQVTLSCSPISGHRSVSWYQQTPGQGLQFLFEYFSETQRNKGNFPGRFSGRQFSNSRSEMNVSTLELGDSALYLCASSYGRDRVGGYTFGSGTRLTVV.

V gene TRBV7-2 combines with J gene TRBJ1-1; D not certain. This CDR3 is built from 13 residues. V was shortened by 5 bases and J by 6 bases, with 13 bases between the two germline ends. Germline assignment: CDR1 SGHTA and CDR2 FQGNSA. The CDR3 reads CASSNVPGAEAFF. The CDR3 DNA reads as TGTGCCAGCAGCAACGTCCCCGGGGCTGAAGCTTTCTTT.

CDR3 nucleotide sequence: TGTGCCAGTAGTATTGCCCTCCGGTACGAGCAGTACTTC. Residues: CASSIALRYEQYF. The chain employs TRBV19 and TRBJ2-7; D call uncertain. The length of the CDR3 is 13 residues. V lost 3 bases and J lost 4, with 10 bases in between. Germline values: CDR1 LNHDA, CDR2 SQIVND (reference sequence).

The chain is built from TRBV28 and TRBJ2-2, with D maybe TRBD1 (5 bases). The CDR3 length is 16 residues. Germline CDR1 reads MDHEN; CDR2 reads SYDVKM. The V gene lost 2 bases and the J gene lost 2 bases, with 12 bases spanning the gap. The CDR3 bases are TGTGCCAGCAGTTTACTCGCAGGGAAAAACACCGGGGAGCTGTTTTTT. It translates to CASSLLAGKNTGELFF. Variable domain in full (rest from reference TRBV28 and TRBJ2-2): DVKVTQSSRYLVKRTGEKVFLECVQDMDHENMFWYRQDPGLGLRLIYFSYDVKMKEKGDIPEGYSVSREKKERFSLILESASTNQTSMYLCASSLLAGKNTGELFFGEGSRLTVL.

This clonotype was observed many times. The chain joins TRBV27 to TRBJ2-7, with a tentative D call TRBD2 (5 bases). Deletions cut 2 bases from V and 0 bases from J, with 11 bases between. The CDR3 contains 15 residues. The germline V gene has CDR1 MNHEY and CDR2 SMNVEV (reference sequence). Here the CDR3 DNA reads TGTGCCAGCAGTTTAGATGGGGAGAGCTCCTACGAGCAGTACTTC. It yields the protein CASSLDGESSYEQYF.

This chain joins TRBV6-2 or TRBV6-3 and TRBJ2-3, with 14 positions matching TRBD2. J was trimmed by 0 bases and V by 0 bases; bases with no gene match: 11. Germline V gene sequence: CDR1 MNHEY, CDR2 SVGEGT. There are 21 residues in the CDR3. This CDR3 is CASSYSGRLAGGDASTDTQYF. The CDR3 nucleotides are TGTGCCAGCAGTTACTCCGGAAGACTAGCGGGGGGGGACGCTAGCACAGATACGCAGTATTTT.

The chain is built from TRBV6-5 and TRBJ2-3, with D perhaps TRBD2 (6 bases). The CDR3 totals 13 residues. Looked up from germline, CDR1 is MNHEY and CDR2 is SVGAGI. Trimming left V 1 base short and J 5 bases short, with 7 bases between. DNA of the CDR3: TGTGCCAGCAGTTACTTAGCGGTAGATACGCAGTATTTT. It encodes CASSYLAVDTQYF.

The chain uses TRBV9 and TRBJ1-6, with D unresolved. The CDR3 covers 14 residues. Trimming removed 3 bases at V and 8 bases at J, with 12 bases between. In germline, CDR1 is SGDLS, CDR2 YYNGEE. CDR3: CASSGREADSPLHF. The CDR3 nucleotides are TGTGCCAGCAGCGGGCGGGAAGCAGATTCACCCCTCCACTTT.

This clonotype was observed at least ten times. The chain uses TRBV10-3 and TRBJ2-3; D call uncertain. The V end was cut by 9 bases, the J end by 0 bases, with 13 bases between. There are 14 residues in the CDR3. The germline CDR1 and CDR2 sequences are ENHRY and SYGVKD. The CDR3: CAINRDLSTDTQYF. CDR3 sequence (DNA): TGTGCCATAAACAGAGACCTTAGCACAGATACGCAGTATTTT.

V is TRBV4-2 and J is TRBJ2-2; D remains ambiguous. CDR1 and CDR2 (germline): LGHNA, YNFKEQ. V lost 0 bases and J 5 bases, leaving 13 bases between the germline ends. The CDR3 is 16 amino acids. CDR3 sequence: CASSQDVATLTGELFF. The DNA of the CDR3 is TGTGCCAGCAGCCAAGATGTAGCTACGTTAACCGGGGAGCTGTTTTTT.

This clonotype was seen only once. The CDR3 DNA reads as TGTGCCAGCAGCGCAAGGGGCGGTCAAGAGACCCAGTACTTC. Translated: CASSARGGQETQYF. This rearrangement joins TRBV28 to TRBJ2-5; a weak D match, TRBD1 (5 bases). The germline gives CDR1 MDHEN, CDR2 SYDVKM. This CDR3 contains 14 residues. V was shortened by 6 bases and J by 2 bases, with 13 bases between the two germline ends.

The chain links TRBV6-5 to TRBJ2-2, with 9 bases aligning to TRBD1. This CDR3 comprises 16 residues. The trim removed 2 bases at V and 5 bases at J, leaving 6 bases unmatched. CDR1 is MNHEY, CDR2 SVGAGI, per germline. The DNA for the CDR3 is TGTGCCAGCAGTTACCAGGGACAGGGACGAACCGGGGAGCTGTTTTTT. It codes for CASSYQGQGRTGELFF.

The chain couples TRBV7-8 to TRBJ2-3; 11 bases are shared with TRBD1. The trim removed 5 bases at V and 4 bases at J, leaving 5 bases unmatched. This CDR3 spans 15 amino acids. Germline V CDR1 and CDR2: SGHVS, FQNEAQ. CDR3 region: CASSQPGQGADTQYF. DNA for the CDR3: TGTGCCAGCAGCCAACCGGGACAGGGGGCAGATACGCAGTATTTT.

This clonotype was seen more than once but under ten times. The gene calls are TRBV20-1 and TRBJ1-5, with 10 bases fitting TRBD1. The germline CDR1 and CDR2 sequences are DFQATT and SNEGSKA (reference sequence). The CDR3 sequence is 15 residues long. V lost 6 bases, J lost 6 bases, and 11 bases stayed unmatched. The CDR3 here is CSATDRGQDRQPQHF. The CDR3 coding sequence is TGCAGTGCGACTGACAGGGGGCAGGATCGTCAGCCCCAGCATTTT.

V is TRBV6-1 and J is TRBJ2-1; tentatively, D is TRBD2 (5 bases). Germline CDR1 MNHNS, CDR2 SASEGT. The CDR3 has 17 amino acids. Trimming shortened V by 1 base and J by 0 bases, and 13 bases separated the two germline ends. CDR3 residues: CASSEERVEVSYNEQFF. The CDR3 nucleotides are TGTGCCAGCAGTGAAGAAAGGGTGGAGGTCTCCTACAATGAGCAGTTCTTC.